This T cell receptor (beta chain) is drawn from a study of blood T cell repertoires in COVID-19. Overall study: Spain, Italy and the United States supplied samples that represented acute and convalescent COVID-19.

In assigning cohorts, the study relied on participant-reported clinical history. Original analysis: Amplified reference gene primers provided the basis for estimating nucleated cell counts. Assay: immunoSEQ multiplex PCR; the TCRdb copy retains only in-frame clones and omits some. The D gene and trimming were derived from the DNA, and the V and J assignments and clone size from that table. The profile shows some 180,000 clones, approximately 79% of them singletons. This TCR came from a woman in her 70s in a cohort exposed to, infected with or recovered from COVID-19 (not recorded which). The sample taken for sequencing was PBMCs or T cells enriched from blood (not recorded which).

For the CDR3, the DNA is TGTGCCAGCAGCTTATGGCAGGGTCCGTCCTACGAGCAGTACTTC. This sequence encodes CASSLWQGPSYEQYF. This rearrangement joins TRBV7-8 to TRBJ2-7; D perhaps matches TRBD1 (5 bases). With 2 bases removed from V and 1 base from J, the gap between germline ends came to 12 bases. Germline CDR1 and CDR2: SGHVS and FQNEAQ. The CDR3 extends over 15 amino acids.